The clone carrying this T cell receptor beta chain showed up just once. The target antigen is unknown. The data were obtained in a study of T cell responses to AZD1222 COVID-19 vaccine. Findings and caveats of the study: Dominant at 160-218 and 743-854, vaccine-associated CD4 TCRs also spanned spike. Seropositivity was recorded at baseline in only a handful of AZD1222 recipients.

V was pared by 2 bases and J by 2 bases, with 9 bases between. The germline gives CDR1 MDHEN, CDR2 SYDVKM. This CDR3 contains 14 residues. Profiling relied on immunoSEQ multiplex PCR, and the TCRdb table lists in-frame clones only, not all of them. In the table there are about 200,000 clones, approximately 94% of which are singletons. Analyses pooled second doses at about 4 or about 12 weeks. The TCR comes from an adult who received the AZD1222 COVID-19 vaccine. This material consisted of peripheral blood, taken 28 days after the second AZD1222 dose. The V call is TRBV28, the J call TRBJ1-1; no reliable D call. CDR3 loop: CASSLDTDNTEAFF. In DNA, the CDR3 is TGTGCCAGCAGTTTAGACACCGATAACACTGAAGCTTTCTTT.